This is a list of T cell receptor beta chains from one sample in a study of blood T cells in healthy people across ages. TCRdb re-called the 5' RACE reads through MiXCR, storing one row per CDR3 protein. The table includes 1.5 million to 2 million distinct CDR3 sequences, about two fifths detected once. Sequencing was carried out using blood. These receptors were collected from a human donor in good health. Each CDR3 is given with its conserved first and last residue. The order of the fields is V gene, D gene, J gene, clone size, CDR3 DNA, CDR3 protein. The D gene is left open where the match is weak. Clone size is stated in some rows and not others, as once, few, many or a class when expanded.

TRBV6-6,TRBD2,TRBJ2-1,NA,TGTGCCTGCAGTCCGACTAGCGGGGGGATCAATGAGCAGTTCTTC,CACSPTSGGINEQFF
TRBV7-9,NA,TRBJ1-6,many,TGTGCCAGCAGCTTAGAGAGGAATTCACCCCTCCACTTT,CASSLERNSPLHF
TRBV7-2,NA,TRBJ2-5,few,TGTGCCAGCAGCTCCCCTCTGAGGAAAGAGACCCAGTACTTC,CASSSPLRKETQYF
TRBV4-3,NA,TRBJ2-4,NA,TGCGCCAGCAGCCAAGATCCGGGACGGACAAACATTCAGTACTTC,CASSQDPGRTNIQYF
TRBV14,NA,TRBJ1-2,many,TGTGCCAGCAGCCCCGGGCGAGGCTATGGCTACACCTTC,CASSPGRGYGYTF
TRBV20-1,NA,TRBJ2-3,NA,TGCAGTGCTAGAGATCGGCGCTGGGGGATCACAGATACGCAGTATTTT,CSARDRRWGITDTQYF
TRBV12-3/TRBV12-4,TRBD2,TRBJ2-3,NA,TGTGCCAGCATCTCTTTCCCATTTTCGGGGACTAACACAGATACGCAGTATTTT,CASISFPFSGTNTDTQYF
TRBV6-1,TRBD1,TRBJ1-1,NA,TGTGCCAGACAGGGGCGCTGGGGCACTGAAGCTTTCTTT,CARQGRWGTEAFF
TRBV12-3/TRBV12-4,TRBD1,TRBJ1-4,few,TGTGCCAGCAGCAAGGGACAGATGGGAGAAAAACTGTTTTTT,CASSKGQMGEKLFF
TRBV18,NA,TRBJ2-1,NA,TGTGCCAGCTCACCACAGCAACCCCAGGGCCACAATGAGCAGTTCTTC,CASSPQQPQGHNEQFF
TRBV6-5,TRBD1,TRBJ1-1,NA,TGTGCCAGCAGTTACTTCCGGGACAGGGGAGTCACTGAGGCTTTCTTT,CASSYFRDRGVTEAFF
TRBV7-2,NA,TRBJ2-1,few,TGTGCCAGCAGCGGTGTTTGGTCCTACAATGAGCAGTTCTTC,CASSGVWSYNEQFF
TRBV12-3/TRBV12-4,NA,TRBJ1-4,NA,TGTGCCAGCAGTTTACAGGTGTCCGCAGAAAAACTGTTTTTT,CASSLQVSAEKLFF
TRBV9,NA,TRBJ1-2,NA,TGTGCCAGCAGCGTAGCTAACATTCTCCCTTATGGCTACACCTTC,CASSVANILPYGYTF
TRBV12-3/TRBV12-4,NA,TRBJ2-5,NA,TGTGCCAGCAGTCGACGGGAGCCGGGACGTAGCCAAGAGACCCAGTACTTC,CASSRREPGRSQETQYF
TRBV7-3,NA,TRBJ2-3,NA,TGTGCCAGCAGCCCTATTCCATCTAGCACAGATACGCAGTATTTT,CASSPIPSSTDTQYF
TRBV4-1,NA,TRBJ2-2,NA,TGCGCCAGCAGCCAAGAGGAGACAGGGAGGTTAAGGGAGCTGTTTTTT,CASSQEETGRLRELFF
TRBV3-1,NA,TRBJ1-2,few,TGTGCCAGCAGCCAAGATTTTGGTAGGACCAACTATGGCTACACCTTC,CASSQDFGRTNYGYTF
TRBV12-3/TRBV12-4,NA,TRBJ1-1,few,TGTGCCAGCAGGCCCATGGGGGAAACTGAAGCTTTCTTT,CASRPMGETEAFF
TRBV5-1,NA,TRBJ1-6,NA,TGCGCCAGCAGCTTGGAGGGGGGTCGTGGTTATAATTCACCCCTCCACTTT,CASSLEGGRGYNSPLHF
TRBV18,TRBD1,TRBJ1-2,NA,TGTGCCAGCTCACCGGACAGGGACCCCTATGGCTACACCTTC,CASSPDRDPYGYTF
TRBV11-2,TRBD1,TRBJ2-7,NA,TGTGCCAGCAGCTTAGAAGATTATGGGGGACAGGGTCTAGACTACGAGCAGTACTTC,CASSLEDYGGQGLDYEQYF
TRBV7-8,TRBD1,TRBJ1-2,NA,TGTGCCAGCAGCTTAGCGGGACAGGAAGGGATATTATATGGCTACACCTTC,CASSLAGQEGILYGYTF
TRBV5-1,NA,TRBJ2-2,NA,TGCGCCAGCAGCTATGCGGGGACCACCGGGGAGCTGTTTTTT,CASSYAGTTGELFF
TRBV29-1,TRBD2,TRBJ2-7,NA,TGCAGCGTTGTGGTCAGCGGGGGTATCTACGAGCAGTACTTC,CSVVVSGGIYEQYF
TRBV14,NA,TRBJ2-5,NA,TGTGCCAGCAGCCAAAGGCGGTCGTACCAAGAGACCCAGTACTTC,CASSQRRSYQETQYF
TRBV6-4,NA,TRBJ2-1,NA,TGTGCCAGCAGTCGAGAGCTAGGAGCCTACAATGAGCAGTTCTTC,CASSRELGAYNEQFF
TRBV11-2,NA,TRBJ1-1,NA,TGTGCCAGCAGCCCGAAGGGCTTGAACACTGAAGCTTTCTTT,CASSPKGLNTEAFF
TRBV20-1,TRBD1,TRBJ2-3,few,TGCAGTGCCCCGATTCCCCCGGGGACAGGCACAGATACGCAGTATTTT,CSAPIPPGTGTDTQYF
TRBV3-1,NA,TRBJ2-3,NA,TGTGCCAGCAGCCAAGATCCACGCCCAAGCACAGATACGCAGTATTTT,CASSQDPRPSTDTQYF